Listed here are 19 T cell receptor beta chains from one sample, sequenced in a study of T cell clonality in common variable immunodeficiency (dated by TCRdb to 2014 to 2015). The library was built by means of the immunoSEQ multiplex PCR assay. The table was pulled from immuneACCESS by TCRdb, which kept in-frame rearrangements only. Such tables lose some clones; where checked, under half of the loss comes from unresolved V genes, and the rest has no known cause. This sample holds over 40,000 clones in total, without any singletons. About 5.9% of the sample rests with the top ten. The sequencing input was peripheral blood mononuclear cells. All receptors derive from a person aged 18-70 years in good health.

This clone was recorded many times. The sequence runs out 3 residues before the end of the CDR3; the remainder is reconstructed from the germline J gene. The chain is built from TRBV29-1 and TRBJ1-2; possibly TRBD1 for D (6 bases). Germline lookup yields CDR1 SQVTM and CDR2 ANQGSEA. With 7 bases removed from V and 5 bases from J, the gap between germline ends came to 17 bases. This CDR3 has 13 amino acids. The CDR3 bases that were read are TGCAGCGCCCCCCAGGACAGCTCATATGGC. Its translation is CSAPQDSSYG. The full CDR3 reads CSAPQDSSYGYTF.

Partial CDR3 DNA: TGTGCCAGCAGGTCTTATTGGGACAGGGGTTTCGATGAC. The encoded protein is CASRSYWDRGFDD. In full, the CDR3 reads CASRSYWDRGFDDYTF. The rearrangement joins TRBV7-6 to TRBJ1-2, with 10 bases aligning to TRBD1. Read coverage stops 3 residues before the CDR3 terminus; the germline J gene supplies the remainder. The CDR3 has 16 residues. CDR1 is SGHVS, CDR2 FNYEAQ, per germline.

This clone was observed many times. The read ends 3 residues shy of where the CDR3 ends; the end is completed using the germline J gene. The rearrangement uses TRBV19 and TRBJ1-2; possible D gene TRBD1, 6 bases. The CDR3 sequence is 14 residues long. V was trimmed by 3 bases and J by 0 bases, leaving 8 bases between them. Germline CDR1 reads LNHDA; CDR2 reads SQIVND (reference sequence). The CDR3 region is CASSIGTTNYGYTF. CDR3 bases read: TGTGCCAGTAGTATCGGGACAACTAACTATGGC.

Notes on this clone: A single base separates this from a much larger clone, so it may be a read error. Read sequence stops 3 residues before the CDR3 end, and the germline J gene provides the missing end. V gene TRBV7-2 combines with J gene TRBJ2-2; tentative D call: TRBD2 (6 bases). The CDR3 has 15 residues. Germline V gene data show CDR1 as SGHTA and CDR2 as FQGNSA. The part of the CDR3 DNA that was read is TGTGCCAGCAGCTTAGCGGGGGGTGGGGCCAACGTG. Translated: CASSLAGGGANV. The whole CDR3 is CASSLAGGGANVLFF.

This clone was seen at least ten times. The read is 3 residues too short to cover the CDR3 end, so that end is filled in from the germline J gene. The rearrangement joins TRBV20-1 to TRBJ2-3; 11 bases map to TRBD1. The germline V gene has CDR1 DFQATT and CDR2 SNEGSKA (reference sequence). The CDR3 consists of 14 residues. CDR3: CSARGTGGSETQYF. The part of the CDR3 DNA that was read is TGCAGTGCTAGGGGGACAGGGGGATCGGAGACG.

The table lists this clone with many counts. One end of the junction does not line up with germline, which may come from a read error. With the read ending 3 residues before the CDR3 end, the germline J gene is used to fill in that end. The chain combines TRBV4-2 with TRBJ2-3; maybe TRBD1 (6 bases). CDR1 is LGHNA and CDR2 is YNFKEQ in the germline V gene. The CDR3 length is 16 residues. The DNA read from the CDR3 is TGCGCCAGCAGCCATGGAAGGGACACCAGCACAGATACG. Its protein is CASSHGRDTSTDT. The whole CDR3 protein is CASSHGRDTSTDTQYF.

This clone was detected a few times. The sequence runs out 3 residues before the end of the CDR3; the remainder is reconstructed from the germline J gene. This chain connects TRBV7-2 to TRBJ2-3; 7 nucleotides agree with TRBD2. This CDR3 has 15 residues. Germline V CDR1 and CDR2: SGHTA, FQGNSA. Here the CDR3 reads CASSPWTSIRETQYF. The DNA read from the CDR3 is TGTGCCAGCAGCCCGTGGACTAGTATACGAGAGACG. Variable domain in full (rest from reference TRBV7-2 and TRBJ2-3): GAGVSQSPSNKVTEKGKDVELRCDPISGHTALYWYRQSLGQGLEFLIYFQGNSAPDKSGLPSDRFSAERTGGSVSTLTIQRTQQEDSAVYLCASSPWTSIRETQYFGPGTRLTVL.

This clone was counted many times. The read stops 3 residues short of the end of the CDR3; the missing end is completed from the germline J gene. The genes are TRBV2 and TRBJ2-3; the D gene is possibly TRBD2 (5 bases). Germline V gene data show CDR1 as SNHLY and CDR2 as FYNNEI. The CDR3 length is 14 residues. V was pared by 4 bases and J by 2 bases, with 10 bases between. CDR3 sequence: CASSARTVTDTQYF. The CDR3 DNA, read in part, is TGTGCCAGCAGTGCCCGGACTGTCACAGATACG. The full variable domain, its missing parts supplied by reference TRBV2 and TRBJ2-3, is EPEVTQTPSHQVTQMGQEVILRCVPISNHLYFYWYRQILGQKVEFLVSFYNNEISEKSEIFDDQFSVERPDGSNFTLKIRSTKLEDSAMYFCASSARTVTDTQYFGPGTRLTVL.

This clone was seen many times. The junction departs from germline at one end; a sequencing error may be responsible. The read ends 3 residues early relative to the CDR3; the germline J gene fills the gap. This rearrangement joins TRBV4-2 to TRBJ1-5, with D maybe TRBD1 (5 bases). Germline V gives CDR1 LGHNA, CDR2 YNFKEQ. The CDR3 is 15 residues long. The part of the CDR3 DNA that was read is TGCGCCAGCAGCCAAGATAGCGGGGACCAAGGGCCC. Amino acid sequence: CASSQDSGDQGP. The full CDR3 reads CASSQDSGDQGPQHF.

This clone was counted at least ten times. Read data end 3 residues before the CDR3 end; the end is taken from the germline J gene. This rearrangement joins TRBV7-9 to TRBJ1-5; D is perhaps TRBD1 (5 bases). Trimming pared 1 base from V and 2 bases from J, leaving 9 bases between. Per the germline V gene, CDR1 is SEHNR and CDR2 is FQNEAQ (reference sequence). The CDR3 spans 15 residues. CDR3 amino acids: CASSLGGVGNQPQHF. The CDR3 bases that were read are TGTGCCAGCAGCTTAGGAGGGGTTGGCAATCAGCCC.

In its sample, this clone was seen many times. The CDR3 end falls 3 residues outside the read, so it is completed with the germline J gene. The rearrangement joins TRBV14 to TRBJ2-7; 7 bases match TRBD2. Germline lookup yields CDR1 SGHDN and CDR2 FVKESK. Trimming cost V 4 bases and J 5 bases; bases outside gene matches: 5. This CDR3 has 13 amino acids. The sequenced CDR3 bases are TGTGCCAGCAGCCGAACTAGCGCCCACGAG. Protein sequence: CASSRTSAHE. The full CDR3 is CASSRTSAHEQYF.

This clone has at least ten counts. The read terminates 3 residues before the CDR3 end, so the remaining end is supplied by the germline J gene. V gene TRBV5-6 combines with J gene TRBJ1-5; D uncertain. V was shortened by 2 bases and J by 7 bases, with 10 bases between the two germline ends. Germline CDR1 and CDR2: SGHDT and YYEEEE. The CDR3 contains 13 residues. The CDR3 sequence: CASSLQLGQPQHF. The CDR3 DNA, read in part, is TGTGCCAGCAGCTTACAGTTAGGCCAGCCC.

This clone was detected many times. The read stops 3 residues short of the end of the CDR3; the missing end is completed from the germline J gene. The gene calls are TRBV30 and TRBJ1-2; maybe TRBD1 (5 bases). V dropped 2 bases and J dropped 2 bases, with 15 bases sitting between them. There are 15 residues in the CDR3. The germline V gene has CDR1 GTSNPN and CDR2 SVGIG (reference sequence). CDR3 DNA, as far as it was read: TGTGCCTGGAGTTCGGGGGGAGGTGGAAACTATGGC. It is translated as CAWSSGGGGNYG. From start to end, the CDR3 is CAWSSGGGGNYGYTF.

This clone was seen many times. Read sequence stops 3 residues before the CDR3 end, and the germline J gene provides the missing end. V is TRBV18 and J is TRBJ1-2; 7 nucleotides agree with TRBD1. This CDR3 has 15 amino acids. The germline V gene has CDR1 KGHSH and CDR2 LQKENI. The V and J ends lost 0 bases and 1 base, in that order; junction bases with no gene match: 2. This chain's CDR3 is CASSPPPGGNYGYTF. The sequenced part of the CDR3 DNA is TGTGCCAGCTCACCACCGCCAGGGGGTAACTATGGC. Drawing the rest from reference TRBV18 and TRBJ1-2, the complete variable domain is NAGVMQNPRHLVRRRGQEARLRCSPMKGHSHVYWYRQLPEEGLKFMVYLQKENIIDESGMPKERFSAEFPKEGPSILRIQQVVRGDSAAYFCASSPPPGGNYGYTFGSGTRLTVV.

This clone was detected many times. At one of its ends the junction is not consistent with the germline gene, which may arise from a read error. The read is 3 residues too short to cover the CDR3 end, so that end is filled in from the germline J gene. The rearrangement joins TRBV12-3 or TRBV12-4 to TRBJ2-3; 7 nucleotides match TRBD2. The CDR3 consists of 15 residues. The DNA read from the CDR3 is TGTGCCAGCAGTATAGCGGGCGCAAGCACAGATACG. Amino acids: CASSIAGASTDT. The CDR3 in its entirety is CASSIAGASTDTQYF.

About this clone: A single base separates this from a much larger clone, so it may be a read error. Read sequence stops 3 residues before the CDR3 end, and the germline J gene provides the missing end. The chain is built from TRBV19 and TRBJ2-2, with a weak D call TRBD2 (5 bases). CDR3 length: 12 residues. CDR1 LNHDA and CDR2 SQIVND come from the germline V gene (reference sequence). The DNA read from the CDR3 is TGTGCCAGTAGTATGAGGACTCCACCG. Translated, it gives CASSMRTPP. The whole CDR3 sequence reads CASSMRTPPLFF.

This clone came up many times. The read finishes 3 residues shy of the CDR3 end, and the germline J gene is used to complete it. The rearrangement uses TRBV18 and TRBJ1-6, with D possibly being TRBD1 (6 bases). The length of the CDR3 is 16 residues. Germline V gene lookup returns CDR1 KGHSH and CDR2 LQKENI. V dropped 1 base and J dropped 3 bases, with 10 bases sitting between them. The CDR3 protein is CASSPRRGFYNSPLHF. CDR3 DNA, as far as it was read: TGTGCCAGCTCACCACGCAGGGGTTTCTATAATTCACCC.

On this clone: A read error may explain this, as a much larger clone is one base away. Incomplete CDR3 DNA: TGTGCCAGCAGTGGCGGCGGGGCTGTGGGATCACCA. Protein: CASSGGGAVGSP. Given in full, the CDR3 is CASSGGGAVGSPLFF. V is TRBV6-1 and J is TRBJ1-4; possible D gene TRBD1, 5 bases. The read ends 3 residues shy of where the CDR3 ends; the end is completed using the germline J gene. There are 15 residues in the CDR3. Germline V CDR1 and CDR2: MNHNS, SASEGT.

This clone has a count of ten or more. The CDR3 goes on 3 residues after the read ends, and that part is filled in from the germline J gene. The chain uses TRBV19 and TRBJ2-7, with TRBD1 matching 7 bases. Germline V gene sequence: CDR1 LNHDA, CDR2 SQIVND (reference sequence). The CDR3 has 13 residues. J gave up 0 bases and V 8 bases, and 4 bases lay outside the gene matches. The sequenced CDR3 bases are TGTGCCAGTTCACAGGGGCCCTCCTACGAG. Amino acid sequence: CASSQGPSYE. The CDR3 in full is CASSQGPSYEQYF.